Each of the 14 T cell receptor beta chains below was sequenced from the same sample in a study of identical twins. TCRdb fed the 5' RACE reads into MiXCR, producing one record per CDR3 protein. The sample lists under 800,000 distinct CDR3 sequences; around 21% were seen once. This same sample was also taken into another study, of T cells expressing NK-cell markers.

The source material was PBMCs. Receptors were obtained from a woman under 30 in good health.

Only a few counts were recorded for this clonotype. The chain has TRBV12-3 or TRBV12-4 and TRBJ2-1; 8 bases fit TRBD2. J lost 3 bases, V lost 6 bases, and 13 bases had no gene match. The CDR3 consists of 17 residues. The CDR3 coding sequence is TGTGCCAGCAGCTGGAACCCGGGGGGGGGAAACTACAATGAGCAGTTCTTC. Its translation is CASSWNPGGGNYNEQFF.

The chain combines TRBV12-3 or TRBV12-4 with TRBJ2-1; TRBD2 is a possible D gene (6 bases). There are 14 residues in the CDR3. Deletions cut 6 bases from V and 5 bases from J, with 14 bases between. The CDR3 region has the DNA TGTGCCAGCAGAGGGACTTCGCAACACAATGAGCAGTTCTTC. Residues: CASRGTSQHNEQFF.

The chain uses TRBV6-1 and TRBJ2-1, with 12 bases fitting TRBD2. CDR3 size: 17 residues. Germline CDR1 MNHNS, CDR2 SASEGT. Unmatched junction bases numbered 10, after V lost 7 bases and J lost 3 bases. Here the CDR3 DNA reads TGTGCCAGCACCGCCCCGCTAGCGGGGGGGAACTACAATGAGCAGTTCTTC. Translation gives CASTAPLAGGNYNEQFF.

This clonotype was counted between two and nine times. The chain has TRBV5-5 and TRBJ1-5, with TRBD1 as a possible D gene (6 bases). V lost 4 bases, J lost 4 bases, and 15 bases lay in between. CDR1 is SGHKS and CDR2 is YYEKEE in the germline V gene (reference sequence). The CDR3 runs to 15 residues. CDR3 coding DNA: TGTGCCAGCAGCATCGGACCTGACAGGAATCAGCCCCAGCATTTT. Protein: CASSIGPDRNQPQHF. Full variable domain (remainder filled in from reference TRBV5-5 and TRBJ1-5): DAGVTQSPTHLIKTRGQQVTLRCSPISGHKSVSWYQQVLGQGPQFIFQYYEKEERGRGNFPDRFSARQFPNYSSELNVNALLLGDSALYLCASSIGPDRNQPQHFGDGTRLSIL.

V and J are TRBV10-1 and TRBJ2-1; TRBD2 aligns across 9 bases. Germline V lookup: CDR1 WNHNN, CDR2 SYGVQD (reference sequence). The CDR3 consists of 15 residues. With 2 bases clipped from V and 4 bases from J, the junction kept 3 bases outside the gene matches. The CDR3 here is CASSEAAGGYNEQFF. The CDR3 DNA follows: TGCGCCAGCAGTGAGGCAGCGGGGGGATACAATGAGCAGTTCTTC.

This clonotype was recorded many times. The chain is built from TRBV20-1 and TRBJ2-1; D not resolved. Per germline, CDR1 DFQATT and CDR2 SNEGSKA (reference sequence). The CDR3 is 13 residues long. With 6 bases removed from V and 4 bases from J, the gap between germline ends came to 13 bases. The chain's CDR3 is CSAQSGNYNEQFF. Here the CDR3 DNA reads TGCAGTGCCCAGAGTGGGAATTACAATGAGCAGTTCTTC.

The CDR3 DNA is TGTGCCAGCAGCTTCTCGCAATTAGCGTACGAGCAGTACTTC. This codes for CASSFSQLAYEQYF. The chain uses TRBV9 and TRBJ2-7; D may be TRBD2 (5 bases). V gave up 4 bases and J gave up 4 bases, with 15 bases separating them. Germline CDR1 is SGDLS and CDR2 is YYNGEE. The CDR3 runs to 14 residues. The full variable domain, rest sourced from reference TRBV9 and TRBJ2-7, is DSGVTQTPKHLITATGQRVTLRCSPRSGDLSVYWYQQSLDQGLQFLIQYYNGEERAKGNILERFSAQQFPDLHSELNLSSLELGDSALYFCASSFSQLAYEQYFGPGTRLTVT.

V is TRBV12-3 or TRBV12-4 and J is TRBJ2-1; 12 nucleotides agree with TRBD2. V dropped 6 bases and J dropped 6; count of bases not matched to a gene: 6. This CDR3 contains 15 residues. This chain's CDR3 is CASRGTSGLTNEQFF. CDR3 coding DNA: TGTGCCAGCAGAGGGACTAGCGGGCTTACCAATGAGCAGTTCTTC.

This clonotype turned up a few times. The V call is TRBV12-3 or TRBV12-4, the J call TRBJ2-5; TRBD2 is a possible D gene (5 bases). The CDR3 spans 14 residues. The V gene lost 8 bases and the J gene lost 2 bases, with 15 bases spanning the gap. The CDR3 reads CASAVYGLQETQYF. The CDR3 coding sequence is TGTGCCAGCGCCGTCTACGGACTTCAAGAGACCCAGTACTTC.

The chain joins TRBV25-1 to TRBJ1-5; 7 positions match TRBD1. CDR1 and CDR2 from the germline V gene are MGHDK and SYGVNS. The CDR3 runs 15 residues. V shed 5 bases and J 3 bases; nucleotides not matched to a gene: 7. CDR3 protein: CASSSLGTDNQPQHF. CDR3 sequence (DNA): TGTGCCAGCAGTTCTCTTGGGACAGACAATCAGCCCCAGCATTTT.

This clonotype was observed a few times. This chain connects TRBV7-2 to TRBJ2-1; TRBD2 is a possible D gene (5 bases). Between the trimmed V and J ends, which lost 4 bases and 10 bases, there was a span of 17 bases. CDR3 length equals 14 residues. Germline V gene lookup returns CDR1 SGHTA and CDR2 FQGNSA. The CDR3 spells CASSSPILVSEQFF. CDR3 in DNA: TGTGCCAGCAGCTCGCCAATACTAGTCAGCGAGCAGTTCTTC.

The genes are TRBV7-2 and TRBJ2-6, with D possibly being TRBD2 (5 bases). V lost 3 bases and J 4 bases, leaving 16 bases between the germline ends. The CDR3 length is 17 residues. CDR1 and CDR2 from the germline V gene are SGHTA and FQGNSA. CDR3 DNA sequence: TGTGCCAGCAGCTTTCGGCTAGCCAGTGTGGGGGCCAACGTCCTGACTTTC. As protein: CASSFRLASVGANVLTF.

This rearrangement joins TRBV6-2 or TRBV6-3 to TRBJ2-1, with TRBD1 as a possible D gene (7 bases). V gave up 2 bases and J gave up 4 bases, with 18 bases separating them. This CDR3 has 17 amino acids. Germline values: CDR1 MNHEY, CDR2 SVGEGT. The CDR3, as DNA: TGTGCCAGCAGTTACAATTGGCAGGGGGGCCCTTACAATGAGCAGTTCTTC. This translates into CASSYNWQGGPYNEQFF.

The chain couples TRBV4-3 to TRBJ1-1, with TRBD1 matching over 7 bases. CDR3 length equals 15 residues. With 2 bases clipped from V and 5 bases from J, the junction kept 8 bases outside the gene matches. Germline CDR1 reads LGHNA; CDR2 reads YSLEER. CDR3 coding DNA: TGCGCCAGCAGCCAAAGGACAGGCCGAGGAACTGAAGCTTTCTTT. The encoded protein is CASSQRTGRGTEAFF.